The 7 T cell receptor beta chains given below trace back to one sample, sequenced in a study of neurological immune-mediated disorders. From the 5' RACE reads, TCRdb called clonotypes with MiXCR, one entry per CDR3 protein. The sample holds 65,000 to 80,000 distinct CDR3 sequences, 4.5% to 5.5% seen once. Sequenced input: PBMCs. Receptors originate from a woman between 65 and 79 years old with multiple sclerosis.

This clonotype appeared a few times. The chain is built from TRBV29-1 and TRBJ2-7; 7 bases match TRBD1. Trimming removed 6 bases from V and 2 bases from J; junction bases left unmatched: 7. This CDR3 contains 13 residues. CDR1 SQVTM and CDR2 ANQGSEA come from the germline V gene. The CDR3: CSVLQGTAYEQYF. CDR3 sequence (DNA): TGCAGCGTCCTACAGGGGACCGCCTACGAGCAGTACTTC.

There are many counts of this clonotype. The rearrangement joins TRBV7-6 to TRBJ1-2, with unresolved D. CDR1 is SGHVS, CDR2 FNYEAQ, per germline. CDR3 length: 14 amino acids. Trimming took 5 bases from V and 6 from J, leaving 16 bases between them. The CDR3 protein is CASSRSRPGDGYTF. DNA for the CDR3: TGTGCCAGCAGCCGGAGCCGGCCAGGCGATGGCTACACCTTC. Full variable domain (outside the CDR3, taken from reference TRBV7-6 and TRBJ1-2): GAGVSQSPRYKVTKRGQDVALRCDPISGHVSLYWYRQALGQGPEFLTYFNYEAQQDKSGLPNDRFSAERPEGSISTLTIQRTEQRDSAMYRCASSRSRPGDGYTFGSGTRLTVV.

This clonotype was recorded many times. This rearrangement joins TRBV6-1 to TRBJ1-2; 7 bases are a match to TRBD1. CDR3 length: 13 amino acids. The V segment lost 4 bases and the J segment 8 bases; nucleotides outside the gene matches: 7. Germline-derived CDR1 and CDR2 are MNHNS and SASEGT. CDR3 residues: CASSADRVSGYTF. CDR3 sequence (DNA): TGTGCCAGCAGTGCCGACAGGGTGAGCGGCTACACCTTC.

The J gene is TRBJ1-4, the V gene TRBV20-1; 9 nucleotides align to TRBD1. The CDR3 consists of 13 residues. Germline trimming cut 7 bases from V and 8 bases from J; bases unmatched to any gene: 8. CDR1 and CDR2 (germline): DFQATT, SNEGSKA (reference sequence). The CDR3, as DNA: TGCAGTGTTATGACAGGGGGAGAAGAAAAACTGTTTTTT. It translates to CSVMTGGEEKLFF.

At least ten counts were recorded for this clonotype. The CDR3 loop is CASFPQGANSGNEQYF. In nucleotides, the CDR3 is TGTGCCAGCTTTCCCCAGGGGGCCAACAGCGGGAACGAGCAGTACTTC. The chain links TRBV7-9 to TRBJ2-7; possibly TRBD1 for D (8 bases). CDR3 size: 16 residues. The V and J ends lost 8 bases and 5 bases respectively, with 25 bases between them. CDR1 and CDR2 from the germline V gene are SEHNR and FQNEAQ (reference sequence). The entire variable domain, with the rest obtained from reference TRBV7-9 and TRBJ2-7, is as follows: DTGVSQNPRHKITKRGQNVTFRCDPISEHNRLYWYRQTLGQGPEFLTYFQNEAQLEKSRLLSDRFSAERPKGSFSTLEIQRTEQGDSAMYLCASFPQGANSGNEQYFGPGTRLTVT.

This clonotype occurred many times. V is TRBV5-1 and J is TRBJ1-5, with 9 positions matching TRBD1. J was trimmed by 4 bases and V by 5 bases; bases with no gene match: 4. Germline V gene lookup returns CDR1 SGHRS and CDR2 YFSETQ. The CDR3 loop spans 14 amino acids. This CDR3 is CASREGTGNQPQHF. In DNA, the CDR3 is TGCGCCAGCAGGGAAGGGACAGGGAATCAGCCCCAGCATTTT.

This clonotype was counted between two and nine times. The rearrangement uses TRBV5-1 and TRBJ2-3, with TRBD2 matching over 11 bases. This CDR3 region has 20 residues. The V gene end was trimmed by 3 bases and the J gene end by 3 bases; junction bases not matched to a gene: 18. Germline V gives CDR1 SGHRS, CDR2 YFSETQ. The CDR3 region is CASSSHRGTGSSGRTDTQYF. CDR3 nucleotides: TGCGCCAGCAGCTCGCACCGGGGGACAGGATCTAGCGGGAGGACAGATACGCAGTATTTT.